This T cell receptor (beta chain) was documented in a study of long-term antiretroviral therapy in people with HIV. On the study more broadly: A decade or so separates the oldest specimens from the later 2015 immediate-ART recommendation.

Researchers ran immunoSEQ v3.0 at survey level. Sequenced by immunoSEQ multiplex PCR; TCRdb stores in-frame clones only, minus some. Here the sample spans about 27,000 clones, 70% to 85% being singletons. CDR1 LNHDA and CDR2 SQIVND come from the germline V gene (reference sequence). V was pared by 1 base and J by 0 bases, with 21 bases between. The CDR3 runs to 19 residues. On this clone: What it binds is not known.

The study, taken as a whole, reports: HIV repertoires spanned narrower CDR3 length ranges than controls. Increased diversity was seen after ART, yet it remained lower than in transplant donor controls. Clones that had undergone expansion before ART prevailed in the repertoire throughout all time points.

V usage is TRBV19 and J usage is TRBJ1-1; tentative D call: TRBD1 (5 bases). This sample comprised unsorted PBMCs, obtained 0.8 years before starting antiretroviral therapy. The source of this sequence is a man aged 18 to 29 with HIV. Here the CDR3 reads CASSIGPTPGRLMNTEAFF. CDR3 in DNA: TGTGCCAGTAGTATAGGCCCCACCCCGGGACGGCTAATGAACACTGAAGCTTTCTTT.